This T cell receptor (beta chain) was identified in a study of blood T cell repertoires in COVID-19 (dated by TCRdb to 2020 to 2021). At the level of the whole study: Collaborator samples came from the United States, Italy and Spain and covered acute and convalescent phases of COVID-19. The dataset comprised deeply sampled blood TCRbeta repertoires from subjects exposed to, actively infected with, or recovered from COVID-19. Nearly every sample came with metadata listing a de-identified subject ID, COVID-19 status, age in years and sex. The material from the prospective study consisted of cDNA or gDNA derived from T cells, B-cell-depleted T cells, or PBMCs. Samples came from the ongoing ImmuneRACE study (first 160 participants) plus 1,254 subjects from 6 global collaborators. The repertoires were made available in a free public database intended to serve as a resource for research on the immune response to SARS-CoV-2. Where available, HLA class I and class II types were taken from metadata supplied by the sample provider and were not determined by assay-based typing. Broader findings and caveats from the paper: The amount of clinical and demographic metadata varied by source and participant and was provided uncurated.

Spanning cysteine to phenylalanine, the CDR3 consists of 15 amino acids. Only CDR3 DNA is held: 45 bases, read in frame from base 1. The germline V gene supplies CDR1 MNHEY and CDR2 SVGEGT. The germline V and J ends show losses of 6 bases and 6 bases respectively, and no gene match explains 9 bases of the junction. In the case of this clone: Its antigen is currently not known. Qualities for individual bases were not recorded, and no much larger clone is one base off.

Participants in the prospective study were enrolled through a virtual design, were aged roughly 18 to 100 years, and lived in 24 United States geographic areas. To assign participants to cohorts, the prospective study relied on clinical history that participants themselves reported in a screening survey and a study questionnaire. Each participant in the prospective study had whole blood, serum and a nasopharyngeal or oropharyngeal swab collected by mobile phlebotomists. Prospective study participants could optionally give additional blood draws and questionnaires over an approximately 2-month period. Blood samples from the prospective study were shipped frozen or at room temperature prior to DNA extraction. The immunoSEQ Assay, a bias-controlled multiplex PCR, was used to amplify TCRbeta CDR3 regions from genomic DNA. The paper's data handling went like this. Nucleated cell counts per sample were estimated from amplification of reference gene primers within the assay. Sequence reads were collapsed and filtered to measure the absolute abundance of every unique TCRbeta CDR3 rearrangement. For each sample, productive Simpson clonality was calculated as the square root of Simpson's diversity index across productive rearrangements. Sourced from immuneACCESS, this table was stored by TCRdb with only in-frame sequences that have V and J called. A share of the clones is absent; for the studies checked, an unresolved V gene accounts for under half, and the remainder has no known explanation. The DNA was the basis for D and trimming; V, J and clone size are from that table. The sample table contains under 200,000 clones; only one count was recorded for around 82% of them. The leading ten clones occupy approximately 4.7% of the sample.

The chain uses TRBV6-2 or TRBV6-3 and TRBJ2-2, and TRBD2 matches 8 of the central bases. Sequenced input: PBMCs or T cells enriched from blood (not recorded which). This clonotype originated in a woman aged 55-69 years with acute COVID-19. The nucleotides are TGTGCCAGCAGCCGCGGGACTAGTACGGCCGGGGAGCTGTTTTTT. This codes for CASSRGTSTAGELFF.